This T cell receptor beta chain appears in the sequencing data of a study of blood T cell repertoires in COVID-19. Sequenced by immunoSEQ multiplex PCR; TCRdb stores in-frame clones only, minus some. The repertoire includes approximately 400,000 clones, more than 70% of them detected once, and over 1% sits in the top ten. The specimen sequenced was peripheral blood. The sequence derives from a man aged 40-50 years with acute or convalescent COVID-19.

The CDR3: CASSLGLAGEQYF. The CDR3 bases are TGTGCCAGCAGCCTGGGACTAGCGGGAGAGCAGTACTTC. The chain recombines TRBV5-4 with TRBJ2-7; 13 nucleotides match TRBD2. Looked up from germline, CDR1 is SGHNT and CDR2 is YYREEE (reference sequence). The CDR3 loop spans 13 amino acids. The J segment lost 7 bases and the V segment lost 4 bases, leaving 2 bases of the junction unmatched.